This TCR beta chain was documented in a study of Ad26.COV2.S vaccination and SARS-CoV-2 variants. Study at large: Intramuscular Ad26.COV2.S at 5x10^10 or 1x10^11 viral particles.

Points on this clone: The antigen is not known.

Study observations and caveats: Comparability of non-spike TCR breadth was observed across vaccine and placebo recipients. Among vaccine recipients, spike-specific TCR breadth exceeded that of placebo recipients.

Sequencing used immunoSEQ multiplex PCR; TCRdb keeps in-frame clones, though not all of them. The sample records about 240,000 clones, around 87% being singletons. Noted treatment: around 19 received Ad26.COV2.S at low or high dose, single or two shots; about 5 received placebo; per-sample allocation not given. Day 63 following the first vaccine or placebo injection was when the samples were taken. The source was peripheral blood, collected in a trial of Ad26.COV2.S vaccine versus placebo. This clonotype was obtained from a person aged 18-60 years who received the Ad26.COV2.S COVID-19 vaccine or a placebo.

CDR3 loop: CSASWDRVEYF. DNA for the CDR3: TGCAGTGCTAGCTGGGACCGAGTCGAGTACTTC. This chain joins TRBV20-1 and TRBJ2-4; TRBD1 or TRBD2 may be the D gene (5 bases each). Per the germline V gene, CDR1 is DFQATT and CDR2 is SNEGSKA (reference sequence). CDR3 length: 11 residues. The V end was cut by 3 bases, the J end by 14 bases, with 14 bases between.